The T cell receptor (beta chain) described here comes from a study of shared clonotypes between healthy human individuals. Germline loops: CDR1 MNHNY, CDR2 SVGAGI (reference sequence). There are 14 residues in the CDR3. V was pared by 7 bases and J by 4 bases, with 13 bases between. The table came from immunoSEQ multiplex PCR; TCRdb's copy has only in-frame clones and leaves some out. The table records about 1,500,000 clones, roughly 96% of them present only once. Sequencing used naive CD4+ T cells sorted from blood. Indicated subset: CD45RA+ positively selected. This clonotype was sampled from a young man in good health. The rearrangement links TRBV6-6 to TRBJ2-2; no definite D call. This chain's CDR3 is CASNDPPGTGELFF. The CDR3 DNA reads TGTGCCAGCAATGACCCCCCAGGCACCGGGGAGCTGTTTTTT.